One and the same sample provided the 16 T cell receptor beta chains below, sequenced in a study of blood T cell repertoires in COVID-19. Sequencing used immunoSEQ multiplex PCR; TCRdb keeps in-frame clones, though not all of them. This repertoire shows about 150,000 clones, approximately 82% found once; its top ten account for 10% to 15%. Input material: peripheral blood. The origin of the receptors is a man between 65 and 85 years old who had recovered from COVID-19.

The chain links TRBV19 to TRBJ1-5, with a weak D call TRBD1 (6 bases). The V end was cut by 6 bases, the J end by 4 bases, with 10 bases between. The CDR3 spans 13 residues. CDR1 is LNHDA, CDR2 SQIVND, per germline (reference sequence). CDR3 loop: CASRPQGNQPQHF. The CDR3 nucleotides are TGTGCCAGTAGGCCACAGGGTAATCAGCCCCAGCATTTT.

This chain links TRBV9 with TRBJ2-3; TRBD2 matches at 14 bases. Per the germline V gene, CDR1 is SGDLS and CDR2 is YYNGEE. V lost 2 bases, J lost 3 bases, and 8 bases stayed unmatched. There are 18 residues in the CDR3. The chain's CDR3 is CASSVLPGTSGSTDTQYF. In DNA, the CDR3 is TGTGCCAGCAGCGTGCTACCCGGGACTAGCGGGAGTACAGATACGCAGTATTTT. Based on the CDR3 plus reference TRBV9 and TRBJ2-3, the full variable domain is DSGVTQTPKHLITATGQRVTLRCSPRSGDLSVYWYQQSLDQGLQFLIQYYNGEERAKGNILERFSAQQFPDLHSELNLSSLELGDSALYFCASSVLPGTSGSTDTQYFGPGTRLTVL.

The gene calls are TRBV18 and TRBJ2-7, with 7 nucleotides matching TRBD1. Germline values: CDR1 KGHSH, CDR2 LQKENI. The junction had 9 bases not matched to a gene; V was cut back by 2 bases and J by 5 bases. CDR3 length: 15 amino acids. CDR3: CASSPSADRTDEQYF. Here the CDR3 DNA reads TGTGCCAGCTCACCATCCGCGGACAGGACCGACGAGCAGTACTTC. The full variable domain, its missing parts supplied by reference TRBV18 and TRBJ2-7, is NAGVMQNPRHLVRRRGQEARLRCSPMKGHSHVYWYRQLPEEGLKFMVYLQKENIIDESGMPKERFSAEFPKEGPSILRIQQVVRGDSAAYFCASSPSADRTDEQYFGPGTRLTVT.

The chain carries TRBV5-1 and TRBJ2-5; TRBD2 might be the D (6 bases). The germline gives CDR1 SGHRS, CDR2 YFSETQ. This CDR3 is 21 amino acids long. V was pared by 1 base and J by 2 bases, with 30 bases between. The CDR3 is CASSLTPPSGGVRRLQETQYF. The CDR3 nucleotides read TGCGCCAGCAGCTTGACCCCCCCTTCGGGCGGGGTCCGCCGCCTTCAAGAGACCCAGTACTTC.

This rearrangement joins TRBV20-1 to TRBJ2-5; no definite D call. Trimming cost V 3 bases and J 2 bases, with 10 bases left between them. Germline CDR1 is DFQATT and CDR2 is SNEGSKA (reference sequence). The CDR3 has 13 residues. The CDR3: CSASYEAQETQYF. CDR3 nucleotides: TGCAGTGCTAGTTACGAGGCACAAGAGACCCAGTACTTC.

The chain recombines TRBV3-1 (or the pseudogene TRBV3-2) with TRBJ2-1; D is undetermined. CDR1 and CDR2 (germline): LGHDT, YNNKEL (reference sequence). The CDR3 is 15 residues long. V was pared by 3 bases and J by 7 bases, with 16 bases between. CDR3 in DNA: TGTGCCAGCAGCCAGCCAGACTCCCGCGAGAATGAGCAGTTCTTC. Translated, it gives CASSQPDSRENEQFF.

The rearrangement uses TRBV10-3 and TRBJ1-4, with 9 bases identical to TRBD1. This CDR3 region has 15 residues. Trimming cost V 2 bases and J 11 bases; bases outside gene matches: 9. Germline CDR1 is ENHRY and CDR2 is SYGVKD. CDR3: CAISERERQGGKLFF. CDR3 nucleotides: TGTGCCATCAGTGAGCGGGAGAGACAGGGGGGTAAACTGTTTTTT.

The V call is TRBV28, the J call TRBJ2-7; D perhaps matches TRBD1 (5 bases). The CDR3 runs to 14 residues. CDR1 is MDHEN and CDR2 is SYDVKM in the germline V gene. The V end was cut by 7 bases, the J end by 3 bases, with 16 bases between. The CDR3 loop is CASTMSGSDYEQYF. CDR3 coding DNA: TGTGCCAGCACCATGTCAGGGTCCGACTACGAGCAGTACTTC.

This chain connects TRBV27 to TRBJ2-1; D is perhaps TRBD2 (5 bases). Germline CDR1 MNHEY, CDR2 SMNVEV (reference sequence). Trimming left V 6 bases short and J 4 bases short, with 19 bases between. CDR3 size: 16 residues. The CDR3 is CASSPEGPSTYNEQFF. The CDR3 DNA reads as TGTGCCAGCAGCCCCGAGGGTCCGAGTACGTACAATGAGCAGTTCTTC.

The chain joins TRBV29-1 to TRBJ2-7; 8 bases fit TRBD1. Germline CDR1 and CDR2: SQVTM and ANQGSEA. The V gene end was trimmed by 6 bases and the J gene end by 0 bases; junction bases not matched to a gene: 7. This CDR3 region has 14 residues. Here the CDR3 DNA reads TGCAGCGTACTGACAGGGGTAAGCTCCTACGAGCAGTACTTC. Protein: CSVLTGVSSYEQYF.

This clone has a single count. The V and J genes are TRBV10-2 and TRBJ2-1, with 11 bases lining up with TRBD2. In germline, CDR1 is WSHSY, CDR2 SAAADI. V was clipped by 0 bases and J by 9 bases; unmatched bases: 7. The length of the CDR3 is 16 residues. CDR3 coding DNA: TGCGCCAGCAGTGAGTCGAATCTACTAGCGGGAGCTGAGCAGTTCTTC. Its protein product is CASSESNLLAGAEQFF.

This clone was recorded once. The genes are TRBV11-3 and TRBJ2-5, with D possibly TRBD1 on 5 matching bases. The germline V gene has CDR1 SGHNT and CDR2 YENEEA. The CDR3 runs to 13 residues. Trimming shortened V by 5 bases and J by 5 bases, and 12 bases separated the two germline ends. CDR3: CASSPGSRETQYF. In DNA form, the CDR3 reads TGTGCCAGCAGCCCAGGGTCGAGGGAGACCCAGTACTTC.

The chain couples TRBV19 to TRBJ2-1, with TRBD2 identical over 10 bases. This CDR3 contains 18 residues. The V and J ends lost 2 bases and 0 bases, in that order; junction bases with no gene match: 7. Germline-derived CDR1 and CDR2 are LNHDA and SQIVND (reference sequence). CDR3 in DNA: TGTGCCAGTAGTATAAGACTAGCGGGTGGGAGCTCCTACAATGAGCAGTTCTTC. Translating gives CASSIRLAGGSSYNEQFF.

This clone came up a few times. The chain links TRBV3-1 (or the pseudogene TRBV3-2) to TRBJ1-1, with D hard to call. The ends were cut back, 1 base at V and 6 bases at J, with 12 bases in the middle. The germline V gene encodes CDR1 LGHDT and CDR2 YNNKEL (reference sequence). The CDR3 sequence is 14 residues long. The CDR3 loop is CASSQVGRVSEAFF. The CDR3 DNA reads TGTGCCAGCAGCCAAGTTGGGCGAGTCTCTGAAGCTTTCTTT.

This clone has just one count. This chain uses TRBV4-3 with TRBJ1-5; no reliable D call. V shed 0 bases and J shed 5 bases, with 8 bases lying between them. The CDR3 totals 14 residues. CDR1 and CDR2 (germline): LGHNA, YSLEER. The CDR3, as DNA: TGCGCCAGCAGCCAAGATAGGAGGGATCAGCCCCAGCATTTT. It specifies CASSQDRRDQPQHF.

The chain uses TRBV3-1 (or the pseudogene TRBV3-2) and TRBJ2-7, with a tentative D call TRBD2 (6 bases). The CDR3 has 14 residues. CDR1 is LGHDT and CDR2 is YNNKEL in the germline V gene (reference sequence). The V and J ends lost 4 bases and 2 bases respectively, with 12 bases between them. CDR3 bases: TGTGCCAGCAGCCCCCGACGGACTACCTACGAGCAGTACTTC. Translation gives CASSPRRTTYEQYF.